The 7 T cell receptor beta chains below come from one sample, sequenced in a study of identical twins. MiXCR, run by TCRdb on the 5' RACE reads, gives a single entry per CDR3 protein. This sample has about 690,000 distinct CDR3 sequences; 6.1% occur once, and the top ten carry around 1.9%. The source material was naive T cells sorted from blood. Receptors were obtained from a man aged 18-30 years in good health.

This clonotype has just a few counts. V gene TRBV5-1 combines with J gene TRBJ2-4; 16 positions match TRBD2. With 4 bases clipped from V and 2 bases from J, the junction kept 6 bases outside the gene matches. Germline V CDR1 and CDR2: SGHRS, YFSETQ. CDR3 length equals 18 residues. Here the CDR3 DNA reads TGCGCCAGCAGCCCGGGACTAGCGGGAGGGCCGTCCAAAAACATTCAGTACTTC. It specifies CASSPGLAGGPSKNIQYF.

The chain couples TRBV7-8 to TRBJ2-1, with TRBD2 identical over 8 bases. The CDR3 runs to 18 residues. Losses at the gene ends were 0 bases for V and 6 bases for J; bases not matched to a gene: 13. Germline CDR1 and CDR2: SGHVS and FQNEAQ. CDR3 nucleotides: TGTGCCAGCAGCTTAGCACGTTTGGGCCGGGGGGGTGGCAATGAGCAGTTCTTC. It yields the protein CASSLARLGRGGGNEQFF.

The chain carries TRBV29-1 and TRBJ2-7, with D uncertain. CDR3 size: 13 residues. Germline-derived CDR1 and CDR2 are SQVTM and ANQGSEA. Trimming removed 2 bases from V and 2 bases from J, with 10 bases in between. The CDR3 DNA reads TGCAGCGTTGAATGGCCAGAAACCTACGAGCAGTACTTC. It is translated as CSVEWPETYEQYF.

This clonotype was counted a few times. J is TRBJ2-6 and V is TRBV6-1; D is perhaps TRBD1 (6 bases). The CDR3 is 17 residues long. V was pared by 6 bases and J by 1 base, with 16 bases between. Germline assignment: CDR1 MNHNS and CDR2 SASEGT. CDR3: CASRVGQGLSGANVLTF. CDR3 DNA sequence: TGTGCCAGCAGGGTAGGGCAGGGGTTATCTGGGGCCAACGTCCTGACTTTC.

This chain uses TRBV11-3 with TRBJ2-1; D gene unclear. Trimming removed 8 bases from V and 5 bases from J, with 16 bases in between. Germline V gene sequence: CDR1 SGHNT, CDR2 YENEEA. The CDR3 runs to 14 residues. The DNA for the CDR3 is TGTGCCAGCGCCCAACAGAACCCACACAATGAGCAGTTCTTC. Protein sequence: CASAQQNPHNEQFF. The full variable domain, with the rest looked up from reference TRBV11-3 and TRBJ2-1, is EAGVVQSPRYKIIEKKQPVAFWCNPISGHNTLYWYLQNLGQGPELLIRYENEEAVDDSQLPKDRFSAERLKGVDSTLKIQPAELGDSAVYLCASAQQNPHNEQFFGPGTRLTVL.

This clonotype was seen a handful of times. This chain uses TRBV14 with TRBJ2-7; 7 bases line up with TRBD1. Germline V gene data show CDR1 as SGHDN and CDR2 as FVKESK. This CDR3 region has 14 residues. V lost 4 bases and J lost 0; bases outside the gene matches: 3. The CDR3, as DNA: TGTGCCAGCAGCCGGGACAGCGTCTCCTACGAGCAGTACGTC. It translates to CASSRDSVSYEQYV.

The genes are TRBV9 and TRBJ2-6; D is perhaps TRBD1 (6 bases). This CDR3 comprises 15 residues. CDR1 is SGDLS, CDR2 YYNGEE, per germline. V gave up 3 bases and J gave up 2 bases, with 9 bases separating them. The CDR3 loop is CASSDHRAGANVLTF. The CDR3, as DNA: TGTGCCAGCAGCGATCACAGGGCTGGGGCCAACGTCCTGACTTTC.